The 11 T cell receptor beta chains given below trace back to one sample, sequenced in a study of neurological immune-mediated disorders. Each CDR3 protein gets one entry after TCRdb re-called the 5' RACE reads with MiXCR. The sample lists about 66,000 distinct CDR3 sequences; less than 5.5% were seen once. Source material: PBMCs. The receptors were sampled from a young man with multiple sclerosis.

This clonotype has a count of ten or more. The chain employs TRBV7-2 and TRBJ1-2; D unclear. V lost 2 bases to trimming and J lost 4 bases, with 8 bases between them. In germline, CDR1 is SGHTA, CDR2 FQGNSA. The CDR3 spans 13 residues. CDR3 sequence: CASSLKAGYGYTF. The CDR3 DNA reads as TGTGCCAGCAGCTTAAAGGCAGGCTATGGCTACACCTTC.

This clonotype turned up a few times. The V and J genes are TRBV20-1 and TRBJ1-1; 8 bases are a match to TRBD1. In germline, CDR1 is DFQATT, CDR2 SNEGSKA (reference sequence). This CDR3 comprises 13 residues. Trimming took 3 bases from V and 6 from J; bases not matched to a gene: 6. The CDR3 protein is CSASPQGVPEAFF. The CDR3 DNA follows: TGCAGTGCTAGTCCACAGGGGGTACCTGAAGCTTTCTTT.

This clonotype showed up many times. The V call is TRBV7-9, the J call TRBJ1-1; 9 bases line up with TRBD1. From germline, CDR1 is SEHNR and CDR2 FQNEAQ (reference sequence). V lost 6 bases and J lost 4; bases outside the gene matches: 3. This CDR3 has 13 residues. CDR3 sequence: CASSWDRATEAFF. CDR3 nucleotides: TGTGCCAGCAGTTGGGACAGGGCCACTGAAGCTTTCTTT.

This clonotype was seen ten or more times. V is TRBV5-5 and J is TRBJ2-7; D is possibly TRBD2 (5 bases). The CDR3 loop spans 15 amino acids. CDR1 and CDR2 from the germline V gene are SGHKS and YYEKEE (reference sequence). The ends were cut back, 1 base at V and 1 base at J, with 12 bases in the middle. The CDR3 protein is CASSLKGEGSYEQYF. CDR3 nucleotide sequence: TGTGCCAGCAGCTTGAAAGGCGAGGGTTCCTACGAGCAGTACTTC. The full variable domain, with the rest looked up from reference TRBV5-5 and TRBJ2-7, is DAGVTQSPTHLIKTRGQQVTLRCSPISGHKSVSWYQQVLGQGPQFIFQYYEKEERGRGNFPDRFSARQFPNYSSELNVNALLLGDSALYLCASSLKGEGSYEQYFGPGTRLTVT.

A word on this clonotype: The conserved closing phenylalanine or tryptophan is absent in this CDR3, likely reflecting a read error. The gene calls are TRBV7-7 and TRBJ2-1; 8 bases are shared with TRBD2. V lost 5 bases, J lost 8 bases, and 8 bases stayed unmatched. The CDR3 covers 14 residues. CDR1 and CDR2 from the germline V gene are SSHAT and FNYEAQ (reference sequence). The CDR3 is CASSRSGGAHEQFI. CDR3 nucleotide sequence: TGTGCCAGCAGCCGGAGCGGGGGAGCCCATGAGCAGTTCATC.

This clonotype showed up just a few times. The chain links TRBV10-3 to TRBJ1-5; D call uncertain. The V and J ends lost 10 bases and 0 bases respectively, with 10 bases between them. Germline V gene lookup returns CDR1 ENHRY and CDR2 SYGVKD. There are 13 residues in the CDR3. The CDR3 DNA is TGTGCCAGTCATGGAACTAGCAATCAGCCCCAGCATTTT. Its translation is CASHGTSNQPQHF.

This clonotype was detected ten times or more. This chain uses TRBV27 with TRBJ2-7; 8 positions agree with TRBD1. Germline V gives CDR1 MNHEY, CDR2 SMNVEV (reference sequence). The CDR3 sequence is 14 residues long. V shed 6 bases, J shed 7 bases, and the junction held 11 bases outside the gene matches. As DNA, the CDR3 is TGTGCCAGCAGACCAGGACAGGGTCCAGGGGAGCAGTACTTC. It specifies CASRPGQGPGEQYF.

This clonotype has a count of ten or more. CDR3 coding DNA: TGCAGCGTCGGACCCTCTGACACCGGGGAGCTGTTTTTT. It translates to CSVGPSDTGELFF. V is TRBV29-1 and J is TRBJ2-2, with D hard to call. The CDR3 has 13 residues. The germline V gene has CDR1 SQVTM and CDR2 ANQGSEA. V lost 6 bases to trimming and J lost 3 bases, with 11 bases between them.

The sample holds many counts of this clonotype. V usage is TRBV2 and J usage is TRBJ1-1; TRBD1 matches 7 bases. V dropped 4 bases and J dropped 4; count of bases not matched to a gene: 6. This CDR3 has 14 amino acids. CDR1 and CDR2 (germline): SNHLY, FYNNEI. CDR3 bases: TGTGCCAGCAGTGCCCAGGGGGGGGGCACTGAAGCTTTCTTT. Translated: CASSAQGGGTEAFF. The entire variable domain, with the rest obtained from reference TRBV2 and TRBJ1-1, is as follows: EPEVTQTPSHQVTQMGQEVILRCVPISNHLYFYWYRQILGQKVEFLVSFYNNEISEKSEIFDDQFSVERPDGSNFTLKIRSTKLEDSAMYFCASSAQGGGTEAFFGQGTRLTVV.

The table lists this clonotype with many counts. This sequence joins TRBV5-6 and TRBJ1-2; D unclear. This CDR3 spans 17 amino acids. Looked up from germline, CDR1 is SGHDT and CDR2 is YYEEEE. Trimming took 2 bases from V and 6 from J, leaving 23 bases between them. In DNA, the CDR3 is TGTGCCAGCAGCTTACCCCCCGTCGGAGGGCGGATCCATGGCTACACCTTC. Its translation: CASSLPPVGGRIHGYTF.

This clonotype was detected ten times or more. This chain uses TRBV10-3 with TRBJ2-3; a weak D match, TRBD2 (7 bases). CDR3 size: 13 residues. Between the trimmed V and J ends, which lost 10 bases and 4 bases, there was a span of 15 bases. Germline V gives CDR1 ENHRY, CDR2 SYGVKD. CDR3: CASWGGAADTQYF. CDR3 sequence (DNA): TGTGCCAGCTGGGGGGGGGCAGCAGATACGCAGTATTTT.